These T cell receptor beta chains were read from a single sample in a study of T cells after yellow fever vaccination. TCRdb re-called the 5' RACE reads with MiXCR, one entry per CDR3 protein. The table includes approximately 580,000 distinct CDR3 sequences, about 15% detected once. The sequenced sample was PBMCs, obtained 5 to 6 days after the first yellow fever vaccination. These receptors originate from a young man who received the YFV17D yellow fever vaccine. Both conserved end residues are part of each CDR3.

TRBV29-1,CSVEEGQGTGELFF
TRBV18,CASSPGTDYEQYF
TRBV20-1,CSARDLWGQGNEKLFF
TRBV12-3/TRBV12-4,CASSFKPAAYGYTF
TRBV3-1,CASSRALTGEKLFF
TRBV5-1,CASSLELGFMDTQYF
TRBV24-1,CATSDLGRGNEQFF
TRBV7-9,CASSPPGGKVDNEQFF
TRBV5-1,CASSLGGQTSETQYF
TRBV5-1,CASSLGLAGYMELFF
TRBV4-1,CASSQGRVGVGQGNTEAFF
TRBV5-1,CASSLLTNEKLFF
TRBV10-3,CAASGETSSTDTQYF
TRBV5-5,CASSLSPNENTIYF
TRBV27,CASSTGQGHGYTF
TRBV27,CASSPQGATYEQYF
TRBV12-3/TRBV12-4,CASSFGGSPLHF
TRBV7-6,CASSLGPGQGYNEQYF
TRBV15,CATSRDGSYEQYF
TRBV5-4,CASSLEGLAASNEQFF
TRBV12-3/TRBV12-4,CASSPGPRGTEAFF
TRBV29-1,CSVPHLHYGYTF
TRBV4-2,CASSQDPGQGSTEAFF
TRBV2,CASSGDGSQPQHF
TRBV20-1,CSAPRGGSSGYGYTF
TRBV10-3,CAISPTGVQDQPQHF
TRBV7-2,CASSFWVQEGELFF
TRBV15,CATSSRGLVRLAGELFF
TRBV4-2,CASSQERQEFYGYTF
TRBV12-3/TRBV12-4,CASSLVNAQPQHF
TRBV7-9,CASSMGLADTGELFF
TRBV29-1,CSVGGGTSGGQAEQFF
TRBV15,CATSRVGGQANQPQHF
TRBV3-1,CASSQDVLAGGGNEQFF
TRBV5-1,CASSLNRVGYEQYF
TRBV29-1,CSVVPAGLGNEQFF
TRBV12-3/TRBV12-4,CASRPDREETQYF
TRBV5-1,CASSFGGPISSSYNEQFF
TRBV14,CASSHLPYEQYF
TRBV29-1,CSVTPGTQYGYTF